This TCR beta chain was observed in a study of blood T cell repertoires in COVID-19. This table comes from immunoSEQ multiplex PCR, and its TCRdb copy is limited to in-frame clones, with some not included. The sample lists 90,000 to 130,000 clones, approximately 86% occurring once. Trimming left V 4 bases short and J 7 bases short, with 20 bases between. The CDR3 has 16 amino acids. The germline CDR1 and CDR2 sequences are PRHDT and FYEKMQ (reference sequence). The specimen sequenced was peripheral blood. The receptor was derived from a man aged 35 to 55 with acute or convalescent COVID-19. This chain joins TRBV13 and TRBJ2-4; perhaps TRBD1 as D (5 bases). In DNA, the CDR3 is TGTGCCAGCAGCTCTCCCAGGGAAATTGGGTTGAACATTCAGTACTTC. Its translation: CASSSPREIGLNIQYF. Looking up the rest from reference TRBV13 and TRBJ2-4 gives the full variable domain: AAGVIQSPRHLIKEKRETATLKCYPIPRHDTVYWYQQGPGQDPQFLISFYEKMQSDKGSIPDRFSAQQFSDYHSELNMSSLELGDSALYFCASSSPREIGLNIQYFGAGTRLSVL.